The entry below describes one T cell receptor beta chain. Its antigen is unknown. These data belong to a study of cytomegalovirus exposure and HLA in healthy donors. As for the study in general: Membership in the Caucasian-associated ancestry cluster was found for 81% of about 430 genotyped donors. Study conclusions and caveats: TCR beta sequences reportedly predicted most subjects' HLA-A and HLA-B alleles accurately. In a later analysis, TCR beta V- and J-gene trimming was associated with a missense DCLRE1C variant.

Healthy bone marrow donors made up the donors. The germline V and J ends were trimmed by 10 bases and 5 bases, with 18 bases remaining between them. The CDR3 contains 15 residues. The germline gives CDR1 SGHVS, CDR2 FQNEAQ. Researchers ran the PCR with 60 Vbeta and 13 Jbeta primers. Sequenced by immunoSEQ multiplex PCR; TCRdb stores in-frame clones only, minus some. Seen here are roughly 110,000 clones, around 74% observed once, and the top ten hold around 4.8%. The chain has TRBV7-8 and TRBJ1-6; D is unclear. Material for sequencing was PBMCs. The TCR was taken from a man in his thirties or forties in good health and CMV-seropositive. CDR3 amino acids: CATSHRSGHNSPLHF. The CDR3 DNA is TGTGCCACCTCTCACCGGAGCGGCCATAATTCACCCCTCCACTTT. Drawing the rest from reference TRBV7-8 and TRBJ1-6, the complete variable domain is GAGVSQSPRYKVAKRGQDVALRCDPISGHVSLFWYQQALGQGPEFLTYFQNEAQLDKSGLPSDRFFAERPEGSVSTLKIQRTQQEDSAVYLCATSHRSGHNSPLHFGNGTRLTVT.